These 32 T cell receptor beta chains originate from one sample sequenced in a study of shared T cell receptors in the human thymus. Repertoires were generated with immunoSEQ multiplex PCR, while TCRdb's copy carries only in-frame clones and drops some. The data contain a few hundred thousand clones, over 90% of them singletons. The material sequenced was thymocytes. The receptors stem from a human donor.

Of note for this clone: This specimen includes other DNA sequences encoding the same CDR3. The chain is built from TRBV28 and TRBJ2-5; no clear D gene. V lost 5 bases to trimming and J lost 4 bases, with 2 bases between them. Germline V gives CDR1 MDHEN, CDR2 SYDVKM. The CDR3 is 10 residues long. The CDR3 here is CASSRETQYF. The CDR3 DNA reads as TGTGCCAGCAGTCGAGAGACCCAGTACTTC.

The rearrangement links TRBV27 to TRBJ1-5; D gene unclear. Trimming took 6 bases from V and 6 from J, leaving 12 bases between them. The germline CDR1 and CDR2 sequences are MNHEY and SMNVEV (reference sequence). The CDR3 consists of 13 residues. The CDR3 sequence is CASSRSEVQPQHF. CDR3 coding DNA: TGTGCCAGCAGCCGGTCGGAGGTTCAGCCCCAGCATTTT.

The rearrangement links TRBV23-1 to TRBJ2-1, with D unresolved. TRBV23-1 is placed among ORFs of uncertain function. V shed 7 bases and J shed 4 bases, with 17 bases lying between them. CDR3 length: 15 residues. DNA for the CDR3: TGCGCCAGCATTCGACCCCTAGGTAGGTACAATGAGCAGTTCTTC. This sequence encodes CASIRPLGRYNEQFF.

V and J are TRBV4-3 and TRBJ1-2; D is ambiguous. The germline V gene encodes CDR1 LGHNA and CDR2 YSLEER. The CDR3 covers 15 residues. Trimming took 0 bases from V and 7 from J, leaving 15 bases between them. The CDR3 nucleotides are TGCGCCAGCAGCCAAGATTACACAGATGGTGGTGGCTACACCTTC. This translates into CASSQDYTDGGGYTF.

The rearrangement joins TRBV7-8 to TRBJ2-1; tentatively, D is TRBD2 (5 bases). Germline CDR1 and CDR2: SGHVS and FQNEAQ. V dropped 5 bases and J dropped 0 bases, with 20 bases sitting between them. This CDR3 has 18 residues. CDR3: CASSLIWGSESSYNEQFF. CDR3 sequence (DNA): TGTGCCAGCAGCCTTATCTGGGGTAGCGAGAGCTCCTACAATGAGCAGTTCTTC.

This CDR3 reads CASSQGPKGRTTYEQYF. The CDR3 DNA reads as TGCGCCAGCAGCCAAGGACCTAAGGGGCGAACTACCTACGAGCAGTACTTC. The V and J genes are TRBV4-1 and TRBJ2-7, with a tentative D call TRBD1 (5 bases). Looked up from germline, CDR1 is MGHRA and CDR2 is YSYEKL. This CDR3 has 17 amino acids. The V gene lost 1 base and the J gene lost 2 bases, with 18 bases spanning the gap.

The chain employs TRBV11-1 and TRBJ2-1; possible D gene TRBD2, 6 bases. This CDR3 spans 16 amino acids. Trimming took off 3 bases at V and 4 bases at J, with 16 bases between the two ends. CDR1 and CDR2 from the germline V gene are SGHAT and FQDESV (reference sequence). CDR3 nucleotide sequence: TGTGCCAGCAGCTTTGAGTGGCTAGCGTCTTACAATGAGCAGTTCTTC. Its translation is CASSFEWLASYNEQFF.

Only one count was recorded for this clone. CDR3 residues: CASSLAQGVRAFF. The CDR3 coding sequence is TGTGCCAGCAGTTTGGCACAGGGAGTTAGGGCTTTCTTT. The rearrangement uses TRBV27 and TRBJ1-1, with D perhaps matching TRBD1 (6 bases). The CDR3 spans 13 residues. The V and J ends lost 3 bases and 11 bases respectively, with 16 bases between them. In germline, CDR1 is MNHEY, CDR2 SMNVEV (reference sequence).

This chain uses TRBV11-2 with TRBJ2-3, with TRBD2 matching over 7 bases. Germline lookup yields CDR1 SGHAT and CDR2 FQNNGV. Germline trimming cut 5 bases from V and 4 bases from J; bases unmatched to any gene: 9. This CDR3 has 15 residues. CDR3 DNA: TGTGCCAGCAGCCGGGCACTAGCGAAATCAGATACGCAGTATTTT. Its translation: CASSRALAKSDTQYF.

The rearrangement links TRBV7-9 to TRBJ1-5, with TRBD1 matching 7 bases. The CDR3 loop spans 17 amino acids. Germline CDR1 and CDR2: SEHNR and FQNEAQ (reference sequence). J was trimmed by 0 bases and V by 4 bases; bases with no gene match: 9. The CDR3 coding sequence is TGTGCCAGCAGCTCGATGGACAGGCTCTATAGCAATCAGCCCCAGCATTTT. It specifies CASSSMDRLYSNQPQHF.

This rearrangement joins TRBV27 to TRBJ1-1; 9 nucleotides align to TRBD1. J lost 8 bases, V lost 6 bases, and 13 bases had no gene match. Per the germline V gene, CDR1 is MNHEY and CDR2 is SMNVEV (reference sequence). This CDR3 comprises 15 residues. As DNA, the CDR3 is TGTGCCAGCAGCCAAATACAGGGGGCGAAGGAAGAAGCTTTCTTT. Protein: CASSQIQGAKEEAFF.

This chain joins TRBV7-2 and TRBJ2-7; 9 bases match TRBD2. V dropped 5 bases and J dropped 2; count of bases not matched to a gene: 13. CDR1 and CDR2 (germline): SGHTA, FQGNSA. This CDR3 is built from 17 residues. The CDR3 here is CASSPNDLAGVAYEQYF. The CDR3 DNA follows: TGTGCCAGCAGCCCCAACGATTTAGCGGGAGTTGCCTACGAGCAGTACTTC. Filled out from reference TRBV7-2 and TRBJ2-7, the complete variable domain reads GAGVSQSPSNKVTEKGKDVELRCDPISGHTALYWYRQSLGQGLEFLIYFQGNSAPDKSGLPSDRFSAERTGGSVSTLTIQRTQQEDSAVYLCASSPNDLAGVAYEQYFGPGTRLTVT.

The rearrangement links TRBV6-1 to TRBJ2-5, with 8 bases aligning to TRBD1. The trim removed 8 bases at V and 5 bases at J, leaving 13 bases unmatched. CDR3 length equals 15 residues. CDR1 and CDR2 (germline): MNHNS, SASEGT. The CDR3 region has the DNA TGTGCCAGCTCCCCTCTTGACAGGGGCTGGGAGACCCAGTACTTC. It is translated as CASSPLDRGWETQYF.

In DNA form, the CDR3 reads TGCGCCAGCAGTGATCGGCCCATGGGGACTGAAGCTTTCTTT. It is translated as CASSDRPMGTEAFF. The rearrangement uses TRBV10-2 and TRBJ1-1; no clear D gene. The CDR3 is 14 residues long. CDR1 and CDR2 (germline): WSHSY, SAAADI. Trimming removed 3 bases at V and 5 bases at J, with 13 bases between.

This sequence joins TRBV6-1 and TRBJ1-5; the match to TRBD1 covers 9 bases. Trimming removed 6 bases from V and 1 base from J; junction bases left unmatched: 4. Germline loops: CDR1 MNHNS, CDR2 SASEGT. The CDR3 is 15 amino acids. The CDR3 region has the DNA TGTGCCAGCAGACAGGGGGCGACGAGCAATCAGCCCCAGCATTTT. Protein product: CASRQGATSNQPQHF.

The chain carries TRBV10-1 and TRBJ2-2, with 11 bases lining up with TRBD2. Per the germline V gene, CDR1 is WNHNN and CDR2 is SYGVQD (reference sequence). With 6 bases clipped from V and 3 bases from J, the junction kept 0 bases outside the gene matches. The CDR3 is 14 amino acids. The CDR3 protein is CASRLAGDTGELFF. In nucleotides, the CDR3 is TGCGCCAGCAGACTAGCGGGAGACACCGGGGAGCTGTTTTTT.

The chain combines TRBV5-1 with TRBJ2-7; D is unclear. Germline V gives CDR1 SGHRS, CDR2 YFSETQ. V lost 0 bases to trimming and J lost 5 bases, with 18 bases between them. The CDR3 is 16 residues long. The CDR3 is CASSLEGTYGIHEQYF. The CDR3, as DNA: TGCGCCAGCAGCTTGGAGGGAACCTACGGCATCCACGAGCAGTACTTC.

This chain links TRBV28 with TRBJ1-2; D uncertain. The CDR3 extends over 14 amino acids. Trimming shortened V by 3 bases and J by 4 bases, and 12 bases separated the two germline ends. CDR1 and CDR2 (germline): MDHEN, SYDVKM. In DNA form, the CDR3 reads TGTGCCAGCAGTTTGGTCTGGGGAAGCTATGGCTACACCTTC. Translating gives CASSLVWGSYGYTF.

This sequence joins TRBV6-5 and TRBJ2-5, with D possibly matching TRBD1 (6 bases). V was shortened by 5 bases and J by 4 bases, with 17 bases between the two germline ends. CDR3 size: 15 residues. The V gene's germline CDR1 is MNHEY and CDR2 SVGAGI. The CDR3 reads CASSHLDREGETQYF. CDR3 sequence (DNA): TGTGCCAGCAGTCACCTGGACAGAGAGGGAGAGACCCAGTACTTC.

This chain uses TRBV5-1 with TRBJ1-1; D gene uncertain. Between the trimmed V and J ends, which lost 3 bases and 2 bases, there was a span of 2 bases. The CDR3 has 11 amino acids. Germline lookup yields CDR1 SGHRS and CDR2 YFSETQ. CDR3 bases: TGCGCCAGCAGCTCCAACACTGAAGCTTTCTTT. Residues: CASSSNTEAFF.

The genes are TRBV28 and TRBJ1-1; 9 nucleotides align to TRBD1. Germline V gives CDR1 MDHEN, CDR2 SYDVKM. The CDR3 consists of 14 residues. Losses at the gene ends were 2 bases for V and 3 bases for J; bases not matched to a gene: 1. CDR3 bases: TGTGCCAGCAGTTTAAGGACAGGGGACACTGAAGCTTTCTTT. Its translation: CASSLRTGDTEAFF. Full variable domain (remainder filled in from reference TRBV28 and TRBJ1-1): DVKVTQSSRYLVKRTGEKVFLECVQDMDHENMFWYRQDPGLGLRLIYFSYDVKMKEKGDIPEGYSVSREKKERFSLILESASTNQTSMYLCASSLRTGDTEAFFGQGTRLTVV.

V usage is TRBV27 and J usage is TRBJ1-2; 7 nucleotides match TRBD1. V shed 8 bases, J shed 2 bases, and the junction held 5 bases outside the gene matches. CDR3 length: 13 amino acids. Germline assignment: CDR1 MNHEY and CDR2 SMNVEV (reference sequence). DNA for the CDR3: TGTGCCAGCCAACAGGGGCCAAACTATGGCTACACCTTC. Protein product: CASQQGPNYGYTF.

V usage is TRBV27 and J usage is TRBJ1-2; a weak D match, TRBD1 (5 bases). From germline, CDR1 is MNHEY and CDR2 SMNVEV (reference sequence). Trimming shortened V by 6 bases and J by 6 bases, and 11 bases separated the two germline ends. CDR3 size: 12 residues. CDR3 residues: CASRGGDDGYTF. Here the CDR3 DNA reads TGTGCCAGCAGAGGAGGGGACGATGGCTACACCTTC.

The rearrangement uses TRBV4-2 and TRBJ2-1; possibly TRBD2 for D (6 bases). Germline V CDR1 and CDR2: LGHNA, YNFKEQ. The CDR3 extends over 15 amino acids. The ends were cut back, 5 bases at V and 3 bases at J, with 14 bases in the middle. CDR3 nucleotides: TGTGCCAGCAGCTTCCGGGACTTTAACTACAATGAGCAGTTCTTC. Amino acids: CASSFRDFNYNEQFF.

V and J are TRBV4-2 and TRBJ1-3, with D possibly TRBD1 on 5 matching bases. With 1 base removed from V and 2 bases from J, the gap between germline ends came to 9 bases. CDR1 and CDR2 from the germline V gene are LGHNA and YNFKEQ. CDR3 length: 15 amino acids. Written as DNA, the CDR3 is TGTGCCAGCAGCCAAGTCCGGGGCGCTGGAAACACCATATATTTT. Its protein product is CASSQVRGAGNTIYF.

The rearrangement links TRBV30 to TRBJ1-5, with D perhaps TRBD1 (6 bases). V dropped 0 bases and J dropped 4 bases, with 16 bases sitting between them. The CDR3 sequence is 16 residues long. Per germline, CDR1 GTSNPN and CDR2 SVGIG (reference sequence). CDR3 DNA: TGTGCCTGGAGTGTAGGAGGGCCGGGGGCAAATCAGCCCCAGCATTTT. Its protein product is CAWSVGGPGANQPQHF. Variable domain in full (rest from reference TRBV30 and TRBJ1-5): SQTIHQWPATLVQPVGSPLSLECTVEGTSNPNLYWYRQAAGRGLQLLFYSVGIGQISSEVPQNLSASRPQDRQFILSSKKLLLSDSGFYLCAWSVGGPGANQPQHFGDGTRLSIL.

The chain employs TRBV7-9 and TRBJ2-1, with D unclear. Deletions cut 10 bases from V and 5 bases from J, with 15 bases between. Germline V gene data show CDR1 as SEHNR and CDR2 as FQNEAQ (reference sequence). This CDR3 has 13 residues. The CDR3 DNA is TGTGCCACCCTTCCCGGACGACACAATGAGCAGTTCTTC. As protein: CATLPGRHNEQFF.

J is TRBJ2-7 and V is TRBV6-1; TRBD2 matches at 10 bases. V trimming: 5 bases; J trimming: 5 bases; junction bases outside the gene matches: 9. Germline lookup yields CDR1 MNHNS and CDR2 SASEGT. The length of the CDR3 is 15 residues. The CDR3 DNA reads as TGTGCCAGCAGTATACTAGCGGGGCCCCGTCACGAGCAGTACTTC. Encoded protein: CASSILAGPRHEQYF.

This clone was counted once. The rearrangement links TRBV4-3 to TRBJ2-5; the D gene is possibly TRBD1 (5 bases). This CDR3 region has 14 residues. Germline V gene sequence: CDR1 LGHNA, CDR2 YSLEER. V gave up 1 base and J gave up 4 bases, with 10 bases separating them. The CDR3 is CASSQGPRGETQYF. The CDR3 DNA reads TGCGCCAGCAGCCAAGGACCAAGGGGAGAGACCCAGTACTTC.

The chain combines TRBV10-3 with TRBJ1-2; maybe TRBD1 (5 bases). V was cut by 0 bases and J by 0 bases, with 17 bases left in between. Looked up from germline, CDR1 is ENHRY and CDR2 is SYGVKD. The CDR3 spans 18 residues. The CDR3 region has the DNA TGTGCCATCAGTGAGTCCCCGCGACAGTATCCAACTAACTATGGCTACACCTTC. It is translated as CAISESPRQYPTNYGYTF.

The chain uses TRBV28 and TRBJ1-1; unclear D gene. The V end lost 6 bases, the J end lost 6 bases, and 8 bases lay between the germline ends. The CDR3 has 11 amino acids. Per the germline V gene, CDR1 is MDHEN and CDR2 is SYDVKM. The CDR3 sequence: CASSPGPEAFF. The CDR3 DNA follows: TGTGCCAGCAGCCCCGGGCCTGAAGCTTTCTTT.

The chain joins TRBV11-2 to TRBJ1-1; no definite D call. V was clipped by 3 bases and J by 5 bases, with 7 bases between them. The CDR3 has 12 residues. From germline, CDR1 is SGHAT and CDR2 FQNNGV. CDR3 nucleotides: TGTGCCAGCAGCTTTTCCGGGACTGAAGCTTTCTTT. Its protein product is CASSFSGTEAFF.